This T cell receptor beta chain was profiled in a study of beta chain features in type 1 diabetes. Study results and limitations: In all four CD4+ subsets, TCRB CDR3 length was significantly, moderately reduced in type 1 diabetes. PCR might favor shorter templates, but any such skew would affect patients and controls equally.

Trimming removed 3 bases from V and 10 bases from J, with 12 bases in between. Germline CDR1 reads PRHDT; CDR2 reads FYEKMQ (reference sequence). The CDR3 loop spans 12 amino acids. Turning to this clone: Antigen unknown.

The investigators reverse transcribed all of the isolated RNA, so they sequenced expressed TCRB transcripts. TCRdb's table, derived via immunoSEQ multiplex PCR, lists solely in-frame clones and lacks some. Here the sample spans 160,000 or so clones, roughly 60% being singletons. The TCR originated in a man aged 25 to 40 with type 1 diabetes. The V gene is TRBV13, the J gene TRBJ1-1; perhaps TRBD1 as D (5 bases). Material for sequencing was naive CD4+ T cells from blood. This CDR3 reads CASSLKGRGAFF. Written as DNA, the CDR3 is TGTGCCAGCAGCTTGAAGGGGAGGGGAGCTTTCTTT.